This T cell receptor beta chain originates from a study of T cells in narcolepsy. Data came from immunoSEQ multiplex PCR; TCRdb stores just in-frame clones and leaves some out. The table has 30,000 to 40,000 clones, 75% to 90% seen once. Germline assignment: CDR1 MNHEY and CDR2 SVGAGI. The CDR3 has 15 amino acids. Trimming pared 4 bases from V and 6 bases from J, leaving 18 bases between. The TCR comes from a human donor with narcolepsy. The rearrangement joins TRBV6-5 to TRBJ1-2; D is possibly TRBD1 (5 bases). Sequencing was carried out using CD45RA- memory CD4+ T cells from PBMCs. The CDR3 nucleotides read TGTGCCAGCAGTTTAGGGACCCTTGGACGACATGGCTACACCTTC. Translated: CASSLGTLGRHGYTF.